Presented here are 7 T cell receptor beta chains from one specimen sequenced in a study of shared clonotypes between healthy human individuals (dated by TCRdb to 2020 to 2022). Library prep was done by the immunoSEQ multiplex PCR assay. Sourced from immuneACCESS, this table was stored by TCRdb with only in-frame sequences that have V and J called. A share of the clones is absent; for the studies checked, an unresolved V gene accounts for under half, and the remainder has no known explanation. This sample lists more than 2 million clones; 95% were detected once. Of the sample, approximately 0.13% falls within the top ten clones. The sequencing input was naive CD4+ T cells sorted from blood. The meaning of the sample's cell subset or site label: CD45RA+ positively selected. Every receptor here comes from a young man in good health.

The rearrangement joins TRBV28 to TRBJ1-6; D is undetermined. The CDR3 totals 14 residues. Trimming stripped 6 bases from V and 2 bases from J, with 8 bases between. Germline CDR1 is MDHEN and CDR2 is SYDVKM. The CDR3 is CASSTGTYNSPLHF. CDR3 nucleotides: TGTGCCAGCAGCACCGGGACCTATAATTCACCCCTCCACTTT. The variable domain in full, with the rest retrieved from reference TRBV28 and TRBJ1-6, is DVKVTQSSRYLVKRTGEKVFLECVQDMDHENMFWYRQDPGLGLRLIYFSYDVKMKEKGDIPEGYSVSREKKERFSLILESASTNQTSMYLCASSTGTYNSPLHFGNGTRLTVT.

To note about this clone: A read error is likely, as this CDR3 ends without the conserved phenylalanine or tryptophan. V and J are TRBV27 and TRBJ1-4, with a tentative D call TRBD1 (6 bases). The CDR3 contains 18 residues. V was cut by 6 bases and J by 5 bases, with 25 bases left in between. Germline V CDR1 and CDR2: MNHEY, SMNVEV (reference sequence). The DNA of the CDR3 is TGTGCCAGCAGGTACGAGCCCAAATACAGGGAGGGGAATGAAAAACTGTTTCTT. Translating gives CASRYEPKYREGNEKLFL.

The rearrangement joins TRBV10-1 to TRBJ2-7, with TRBD1 identical over 10 bases. In germline, CDR1 is WNHNN, CDR2 SYGVQD (reference sequence). V trimming: 4 bases; J trimming: 4 bases; junction bases outside the gene matches: 4. The length of the CDR3 is 14 residues. The CDR3 spells CASSVGTGAYEQYF. CDR3 nucleotides: TGCGCCAGCAGTGTTGGGACAGGGGCTTACGAGCAGTACTTC.

The V and J genes are TRBV7-9 and TRBJ2-5; 8 positions match TRBD1. Germline CDR1 SEHNR, CDR2 FQNEAQ (reference sequence). The CDR3 contains 15 residues. V trimming: 0 bases; J trimming: 3 bases; junction bases outside the gene matches: 3. CDR3 sequence: CASSLARTGKETQYF. The CDR3 coding sequence is TGTGCCAGCAGCTTAGCGCGGACAGGGAAAGAGACCCAGTACTTC.

J is TRBJ2-7 and V is TRBV5-4; D perhaps matches TRBD1 (6 bases). The CDR3 runs to 16 residues. V was pared by 4 bases and J by 3 bases, with 20 bases between. Germline CDR1 reads SGHNT; CDR2 reads YYREEE (reference sequence). CDR3 in amino acids: CASSAGGQTVFYEQYF. The CDR3 nucleotides are TGTGCCAGCAGCGCAGGAGGACAGACGGTTTTCTACGAGCAGTACTTC.

The genes are TRBV2 and TRBJ2-2; the D is unclear. The CDR3 runs to 15 residues. Looked up from germline, CDR1 is SNHLY and CDR2 is FYNNEI. V was cut by 11 bases and J by 2 bases, with 18 bases left in between. The CDR3 nucleotides are TGTGCCTGCCAACCGGGCAAAGCTAACACCGGGGAGCTGTTTTTT. Translating it yields CACQPGKANTGELFF. The full variable domain, completed using reference TRBV2 and TRBJ2-2, is EPEVTQTPSHQVTQMGQEVILRCVPISNHLYFYWYRQILGQKVEFLVSFYNNEISEKSEIFDDQFSVERPDGSNFTLKIRSTKLEDSAMYFCACQPGKANTGELFFGEGSRLTVL.

This clone was detected only once. V gene TRBV18 combines with J gene TRBJ2-2; tentatively, D is TRBD2 (7 bases). The V end lost 0 bases, the J end lost 2 bases, and 10 bases lay between the germline ends. This CDR3 is 16 amino acids long. Per germline, CDR1 KGHSH and CDR2 LQKENI. The CDR3 DNA reads as TGTGCCAGCTCACCACCGGGGGGGCTCAACACCGGGGAGCTGTTTTTT. This sequence encodes CASSPPGGLNTGELFF. Full variable domain (outside the CDR3, taken from reference TRBV18 and TRBJ2-2): NAGVMQNPRHLVRRRGQEARLRCSPMKGHSHVYWYRQLPEEGLKFMVYLQKENIIDESGMPKERFSAEFPKEGPSILRIQQVVRGDSAAYFCASSPPGGLNTGELFFGEGSRLTVL.